These 10 T cell receptor beta chains came from one sample sequenced in a study of blood T cell repertoires in COVID-19. Method: immunoSEQ multiplex PCR; TCRdb's copy keeps in-frame clones and lacks some. The data contain some 150,000 clones, over 75% of them singletons. Material: peripheral blood. The receptor set was obtained from a woman in her thirties or forties with acute or convalescent COVID-19.

The chain recombines TRBV3-1 (or the pseudogene TRBV3-2) with TRBJ2-7; 11 bases are shared with TRBD2. Germline CDR1 and CDR2: LGHDT and YNNKEL (reference sequence). Losses at the gene ends were 0 bases for V and 2 bases for J; bases not matched to a gene: 9. This CDR3 contains 18 residues. In DNA form, the CDR3 reads TGTGCCAGCAGCCAAGATGACCTAGCGGGGGGACTTACCTACGAGCAGTACTTC. Its translation is CASSQDDLAGGLTYEQYF.

The chain is built from TRBV3-1 (or the pseudogene TRBV3-2) and TRBJ1-6; TRBD1 matches 7 bases. V was pared by 5 bases and J by 4 bases, with 8 bases of the junction left unmatched. Germline assignment: CDR1 LGHDT and CDR2 YNNKEL (reference sequence). The CDR3 length is 16 residues. CDR3: CASSVTGQAYNSPLHF. CDR3 nucleotide sequence: TGTGCCAGCAGCGTTACTGGACAGGCTTATAATTCACCCCTCCACTTT.

This CDR3 reads CASSLGTGDWAEAFF. DNA of the CDR3: TGCGCCAGCAGCTTGGGGACAGGGGACTGGGCTGAAGCTTTCTTT. This rearrangement joins TRBV5-1 to TRBJ1-1; TRBD1 matches at 9 bases. The CDR3 is 15 amino acids. Germline trimming cut 0 bases from V and 6 bases from J; bases unmatched to any gene: 6. Looked up from germline, CDR1 is SGHRS and CDR2 is YFSETQ. The full variable domain, with the rest looked up from reference TRBV5-1 and TRBJ1-1, is KAGVTQTPRYLIKTRGQQVTLSCSPISGHRSVSWYQQTPGQGLQFLFEYFSETQRNKGNFPGRFSGRQFSNSRSEMNVSTLELGDSALYLCASSLGTGDWAEAFFGQGTRLTVV.

This rearrangement joins TRBV7-6 to TRBJ2-1; 9 bases agree with TRBD2. V was clipped by 5 bases and J by 5 bases; unmatched bases: 13. CDR1 and CDR2 (germline): SGHVS, FNYEAQ. The CDR3 covers 17 residues. In DNA, the CDR3 is TGTGCCAGCAGCCAACATCCCGCTAGCGGGACTCACAATGAGCAGTTCTTC. Translated, it gives CASSQHPASGTHNEQFF.

The chain couples TRBV4-1 to TRBJ2-7, with 8 bases identical to TRBD2. This CDR3 spans 17 amino acids. Trimming at V came to 0 bases and at J to 2 bases, leaving 9 bases not matched to a gene. Per the germline V gene, CDR1 is MGHRA and CDR2 is YSYEKL. The CDR3 nucleotides read TGCGCCAGCAGCCAAGAAGGGGCTAGCGGGTCGACCTACGAGCAGTACTTC. It codes for CASSQEGASGSTYEQYF.

The V call is TRBV13, the J call TRBJ2-7; 11 positions match TRBD1. Germline V CDR1 and CDR2: PRHDT, FYEKMQ (reference sequence). The CDR3 totals 14 residues. With 5 bases clipped from V and 5 bases from J, the junction kept 5 bases outside the gene matches. CDR3 sequence: CASSPGQGVHEQYF. CDR3 coding DNA: TGTGCCAGCAGCCCGGGACAGGGGGTTCACGAGCAGTACTTC.

The J gene is TRBJ2-2, the V gene TRBV10-3, with TRBD1 matching 9 bases. There are 15 residues in the CDR3. The V gene's germline CDR1 is ENHRY and CDR2 SYGVKD. V lost 2 bases and J lost 4; bases outside the gene matches: 2. The CDR3 nucleotides read TGTGCCATCAGTGAGGGGACAGGGTCCACCGGGGAGCTGTTTTTT. Its protein is CAISEGTGSTGELFF.

This clone has only a few counts. This chain joins TRBV6-5 and TRBJ1-5, with D possibly matching TRBD1 (5 bases). V dropped 5 bases and J dropped 2 bases, with 7 bases sitting between them. From germline, CDR1 is MNHEY and CDR2 SVGAGI. The CDR3 length is 13 residues. In DNA form, the CDR3 reads TGTGCCAGCAGTCCGGGGGGCAATCAGCCCCAGCATTTT. This sequence encodes CASSPGGNQPQHF.

The chain has TRBV10-3 and TRBJ2-1; 9 bases match TRBD2. Trimming cost V 0 bases and J 7 bases; bases outside gene matches: 7. Germline V gene data show CDR1 as ENHRY and CDR2 as SYGVKD. This CDR3 is 16 amino acids long. The CDR3 is CAISESASGVINEQFF. As DNA, the CDR3 is TGTGCCATCAGTGAGTCGGCTAGCGGGGTAATAAATGAGCAGTTCTTC.

The chain couples TRBV9 to TRBJ2-2; 9 bases are shared with TRBD2. In germline, CDR1 is SGDLS, CDR2 YYNGEE. The CDR3 covers 15 residues. The junction had 2 bases not matched to a gene; V was cut back by 0 bases and J by 5 bases. CDR3 residues: CASSVVSGGTGELFF. CDR3 bases: TGTGCCAGCAGCGTAGTGAGCGGGGGGACCGGGGAGCTGTTTTTT.